The sequence of this T cell receptor (beta chain) was determined in a study of T cells in tumors after PD-1 blockade. Overall study context: A subset received ongoing vismodegib 150 mg daily alongside anti-PD-1 therapy.

This clone was detected once. The germline V and J ends were trimmed by 8 bases and 6 bases, with 11 bases remaining between them. The CDR3 contains 11 residues. CDR1 is GTSNPN and CDR2 is SVGIG in the germline V gene (reference sequence). Sequencing used immunoSEQ multiplex PCR; TCRdb keeps in-frame clones, though not all of them. The table has under 75,000 clones, 74% seen once. The gene calls are TRBV30 and TRBJ2-1; weak D call: TRBD2 (6 bases). The sequences come from PBMCs, collected after anti-PD-1 treatment. This clonotype was sampled from a human donor with basal cell carcinoma. The CDR3 nucleotides read TGTGCCGGAGGGGAGGCCAATGAGCAGTTCTTC. Translation: CAGGEANEQFF.